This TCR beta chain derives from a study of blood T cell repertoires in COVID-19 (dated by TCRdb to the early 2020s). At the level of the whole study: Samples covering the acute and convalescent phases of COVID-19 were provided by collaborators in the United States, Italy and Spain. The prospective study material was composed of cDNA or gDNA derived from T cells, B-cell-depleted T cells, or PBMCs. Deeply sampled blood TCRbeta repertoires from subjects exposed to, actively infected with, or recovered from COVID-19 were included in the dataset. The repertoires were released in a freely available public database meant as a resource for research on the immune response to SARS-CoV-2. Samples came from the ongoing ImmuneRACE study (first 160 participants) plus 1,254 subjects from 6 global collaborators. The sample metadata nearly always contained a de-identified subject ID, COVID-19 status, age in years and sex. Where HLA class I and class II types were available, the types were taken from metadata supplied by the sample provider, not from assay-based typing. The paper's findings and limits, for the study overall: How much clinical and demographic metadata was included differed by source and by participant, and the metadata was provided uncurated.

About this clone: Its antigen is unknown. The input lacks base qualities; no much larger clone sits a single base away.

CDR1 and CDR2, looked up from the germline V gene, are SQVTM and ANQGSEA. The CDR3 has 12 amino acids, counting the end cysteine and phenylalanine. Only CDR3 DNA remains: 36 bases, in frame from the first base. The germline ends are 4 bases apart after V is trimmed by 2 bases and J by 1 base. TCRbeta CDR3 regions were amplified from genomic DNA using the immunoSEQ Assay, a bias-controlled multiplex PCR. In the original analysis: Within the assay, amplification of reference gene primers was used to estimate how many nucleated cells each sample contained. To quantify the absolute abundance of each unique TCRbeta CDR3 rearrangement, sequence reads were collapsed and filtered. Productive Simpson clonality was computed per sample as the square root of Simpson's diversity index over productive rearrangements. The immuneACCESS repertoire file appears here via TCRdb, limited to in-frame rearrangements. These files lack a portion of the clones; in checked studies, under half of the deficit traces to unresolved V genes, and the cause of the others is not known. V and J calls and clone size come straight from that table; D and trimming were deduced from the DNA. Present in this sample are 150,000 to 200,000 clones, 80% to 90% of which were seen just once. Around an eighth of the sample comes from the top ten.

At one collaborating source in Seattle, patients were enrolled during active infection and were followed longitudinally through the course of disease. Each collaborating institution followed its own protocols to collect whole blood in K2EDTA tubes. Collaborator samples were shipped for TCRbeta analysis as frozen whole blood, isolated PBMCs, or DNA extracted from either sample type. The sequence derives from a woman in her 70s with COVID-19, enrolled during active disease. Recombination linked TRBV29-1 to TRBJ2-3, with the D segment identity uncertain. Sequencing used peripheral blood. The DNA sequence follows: TGCAGCGTTGAATCCGGCACAGATACGCAGTATTTT. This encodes CSVESGTDTQYF.